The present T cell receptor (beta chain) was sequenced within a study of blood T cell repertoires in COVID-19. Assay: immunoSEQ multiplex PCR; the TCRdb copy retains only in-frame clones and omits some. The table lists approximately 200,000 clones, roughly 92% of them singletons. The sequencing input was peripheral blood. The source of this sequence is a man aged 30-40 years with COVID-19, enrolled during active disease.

The CDR3 sequence: CASSFTGREDYGYTF. The CDR3 DNA follows: TGTGCCAGCAGTTTTACAGGGAGGGAGGACTATGGCTACACCTTC. The rearrangement uses TRBV28 and TRBJ1-2, with a weak D call TRBD1 (6 bases). Per germline, CDR1 MDHEN and CDR2 SYDVKM. Trimming left V 3 bases short and J 3 bases short, with 14 bases between. The CDR3 consists of 15 residues.